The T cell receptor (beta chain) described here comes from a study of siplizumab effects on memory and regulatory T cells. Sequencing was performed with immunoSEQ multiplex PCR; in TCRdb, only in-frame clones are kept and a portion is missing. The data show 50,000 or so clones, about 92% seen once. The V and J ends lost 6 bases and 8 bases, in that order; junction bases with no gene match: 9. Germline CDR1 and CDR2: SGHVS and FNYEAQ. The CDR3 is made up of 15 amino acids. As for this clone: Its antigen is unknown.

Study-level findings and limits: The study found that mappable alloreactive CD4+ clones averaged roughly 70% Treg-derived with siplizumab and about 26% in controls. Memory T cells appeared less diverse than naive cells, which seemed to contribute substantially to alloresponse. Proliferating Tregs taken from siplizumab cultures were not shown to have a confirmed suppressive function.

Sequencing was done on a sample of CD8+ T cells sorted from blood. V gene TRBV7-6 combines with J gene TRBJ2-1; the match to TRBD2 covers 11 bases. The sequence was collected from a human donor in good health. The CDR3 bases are TGTGCCAGCAGTTCCGGGACTAGCGGAGGGGATGAGCAGTTCTTC. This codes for CASSSGTSGGDEQFF. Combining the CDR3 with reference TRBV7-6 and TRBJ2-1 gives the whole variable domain GAGVSQSPRYKVTKRGQDVALRCDPISGHVSLYWYRQALGQGPEFLTYFNYEAQQDKSGLPNDRFSAERPEGSISTLTIQRTEQRDSAMYRCASSSGTSGGDEQFFGPGTRLTVL.